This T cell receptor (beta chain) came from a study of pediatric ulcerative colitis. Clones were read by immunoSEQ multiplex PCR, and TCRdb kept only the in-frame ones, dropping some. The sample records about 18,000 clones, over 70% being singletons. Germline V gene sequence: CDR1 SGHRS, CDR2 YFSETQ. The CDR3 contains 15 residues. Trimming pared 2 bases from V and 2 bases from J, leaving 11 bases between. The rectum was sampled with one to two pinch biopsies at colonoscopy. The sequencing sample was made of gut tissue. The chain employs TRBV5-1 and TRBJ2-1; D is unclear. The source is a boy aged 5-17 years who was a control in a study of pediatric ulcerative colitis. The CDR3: CASSFVAPTYNEQFF. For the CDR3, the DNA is TGCGCCAGCAGCTTCGTTGCCCCCACCTACAATGAGCAGTTCTTC.